This T cell receptor (beta chain) emerged from a study of radiation and T cells in renal cell carcinoma. Study-level information: Nephrectomy followed 15 Gy stereotactic body radiation by 4 weeks.

Remarks on this clone: Its antigen is not identified.

Study findings and constraints: Top tumor clonotypes rose in blood 2 weeks post-radiation, then contracted.

TCRdb's copy holds only in-frame clones and misses some; the assay was immunoSEQ multiplex PCR. The repertoire includes roughly 150,000 clones, 87% of them detected once, and 13% sits in the top ten. Time point indicated: blood 2 weeks post-SBRT. Treatment in this sample: 15 Gy SBRT to primary tumor, nephrectomy 4 weeks later. This renal cell carcinoma was of the clear cell type. The germline V gene encodes CDR1 ENHRY and CDR2 SYGVKD. CDR3 length equals 13 residues. V was trimmed by 5 bases and J by 5 bases, leaving 12 bases between them. This TCR came from a woman aged 45-60 years with renal cell carcinoma. Specimen: blood, collected from a patient whose treatment included radiotherapy and nephrectomy. V is TRBV10-3 and J is TRBJ2-5, with a possible D match to TRBD1 (5 bases). CDR3 sequence (DNA): TGTGCCATCAGTCCAGGACAAGGGGAGACCCAGTACTTC. Translated, it gives CAISPGQGETQYF.